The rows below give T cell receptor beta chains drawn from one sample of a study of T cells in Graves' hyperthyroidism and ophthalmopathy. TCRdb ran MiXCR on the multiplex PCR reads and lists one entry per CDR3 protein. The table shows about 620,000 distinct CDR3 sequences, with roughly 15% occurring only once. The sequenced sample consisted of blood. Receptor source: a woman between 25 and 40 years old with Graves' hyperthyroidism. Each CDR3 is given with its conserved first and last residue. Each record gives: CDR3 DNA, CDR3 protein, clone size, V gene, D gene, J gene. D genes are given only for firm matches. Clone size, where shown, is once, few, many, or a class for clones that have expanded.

TGTGCCAGCAGCCCCACAAAAAAAAGAGTGAGGGCCTACGAGCAGTACTTC | CASSPTKKRVRAYEQYF | - | TRBV7-3 | - | TRBJ2-7
TGTGCCAACAGCCACCTCATAGCGGGAGCGGACACCGGGGAGCTGTTTTTT | CANSHLIAGADTGELFF | - | TRBV3-1 | TRBD2 | TRBJ2-2
TGCAGTGCTAGTGGGGTCTGGGGACAGGGGAGTTCACCCCTCCACTTT | CSASGVWGQGSSPLHF | - | TRBV20-1 | TRBD1 | TRBJ1-6
TGTGCCAGCAGCGCGGTGGTGCATTCGCACTTGAACACTGAAGCTTTCTTT | CASSAVVHSHLNTEAFF | many | TRBV9 | - | TRBJ1-1
TGCAGTGCTAGGGCTCGCTCCTACAATGAGCAGTTCTTC | CSARARSYNEQFF | many | TRBV20-1 | - | TRBJ2-1
TGTGCCAGCAGCCAAGGCAGAGGGGGAGGCTCAGGGGGAGAGACCCAGTACTTC | CASSQGRGGGSGGETQYF | - | TRBV4-2 | - | TRBJ2-5
TGCGCCAGCAGCCCCGCTAGCTCCGCAGATACGCAGTATTTT | CASSPASSADTQYF | few | TRBV5-1 | - | TRBJ2-3
TGCAGTGCTCGACCTCCCTTAGCGGGAGTGGGAGAGACCCAGTACTTC | CSARPPLAGVGETQYF | many | TRBV20-1 | TRBD2 | TRBJ2-5
TGTGCCACCAGCCGATTAGCTGTGGAGACAGATACGCAGTATTTT | CATSRLAVETDTQYF | many | TRBV15 | - | TRBJ2-3
TGTGCCAGCACTAGAACGGGGGCTGGTAGGGGAGAGCAGTACTTC | CASTRTGAGRGEQYF | - | TRBV28 | - | TRBJ2-7
TGTGCCAGCAGCGCGGGTACAACCTCCTACGAGCAGTACTTC | CASSAGTTSYEQYF | many | TRBV5-5 | - | TRBJ2-7
TGTGCCAGCAGCCTAGTTGGACCGCGCACTGAAGCTTTCTTT | CASSLVGPRTEAFF | many | TRBV14 | - | TRBJ1-1
TGTGCCACCAGTGATAGGGTTGGGACAGGGCATGAGCAGTTCTTC | CATSDRVGTGHEQFF | - | TRBV24-1 | TRBD1 | TRBJ2-1
TGTGCCAGCTGGGACAGGGGAGGGGGCAATCAGCCCCAGCATTTT | CASWDRGGGNQPQHF | many | TRBV6-1 | TRBD1 | TRBJ1-5